This TCR beta chain derives from a study of T cell responses to AZD1222 COVID-19 vaccine (dated by TCRdb to the early 2020s). Study-wide context: Because spike-specific TCR depth and breadth did not differ between the two schedules, AZD1222 recipients who got a second dose at roughly 4 weeks were pooled with those who got a second dose at roughly 12 weeks. A total of about 240 trial participants underwent TCR sequencing, of whom 200 to 220 received two doses of AZD1222 and about 25 received two doses of the MenACWY control vaccine. Enrollment into the trials was organized by age into subgroups of 18-55, 56-69 and 70-plus years, and those subgroups contained about 150, 27 and 61 TCR-sequenced participants, respectively. Overall study results and their limits: Conclusions about previously exposed vaccinees were limited because only six AZD1222 recipients were SARS-CoV-2 seropositive at baseline. Most participants were white British and females outnumbered males, and the authors suggested that clonal diversity may have been underestimated. Vaccine-associated CD4 TCRs spanned the whole spike protein, with dominant responses in regions 160-218 and 743-854. In the small 56-69-year group, the increase in depth fell short of significance, most likely because of low power. Spike-specific TCR breadth and depth rose significantly after two AZD1222 doses compared with day 0 and with MenACWY recipients. Because no day 14 peak-response samples were available, the repertoires could be characterized only after the peak T cell response. Reportedly, close to half of the unique spike-specific TCRs recognized epitopes lying outside the regions that are mutated in the B.1.351 and B.1.1.7 variants.

The label giving this sample's time point can be read as: baseline before first vaccination. Vaccinee samples were obtained from the UK trials COV001 and COV002, which included a single-blind randomized controlled phase 2/3 trial of AZD1222 (ChAdOx1 nCoV-19) in healthy adults. For TCRbeta chain sequencing, PBMC samples from trial participants were taken at day 0 and at day 28 after the second dose. With regard to this clone: Its antigen is currently not known. Per-nucleotide qualities are absent, and no much larger clonotype sits a single base away.

The CDR3 regions of human TCRbeta chains were subjected to immunosequencing. In the original analysis: Repertoire TCRs were matched against a reference library of SARS-CoV-2-specific TCRs generated with the MIRA antigen-specificity platform. Breadth was defined as the fraction of unique TCRs that were SARS-CoV-2-associated. Depth was defined as the fraction of total T cells that were SARS-CoV-2-associated. Using the MIRA data, every spike-specific TCR was mapped to the spike region that the TCR reacted to and assigned to either a CD4 or a CD8 class. Log10-transformed breadth and depth values were compared by one-way ANOVA with Sidak's multiple comparisons tests. This is the immuneACCESS table as TCRdb keeps it, with only in-frame sequences that have V and J called. A part of the clones is gone; compared with another copy, unresolved V genes explain less than half, and the rest is unexplained. V, J and clone size derive from that table, while D and trimming were established from the DNA sequence. The sample includes about 130,000 clones, with roughly 92% observed a single time. The ten largest clones take up more than 4.5% of the sample.

The V and J ends are trimmed by 2 bases and 5 bases, leaving 9 bases between them. The germline V gene specifies MNHEY as CDR1 and SVGAGI as CDR2. The CDR3 measures 13 amino acids from cysteine to phenylalanine. Solely the CDR3 DNA is kept, with 39 bases framed from the first base. The sequence derives from an adult in good health. The sample was peripheral blood, taken on day 0 of AZD1222 vaccination. The chain is encoded by TRBV6-5 joined to TRBJ2-5, with no D gene named confidently. The DNA sequence reads TGTGCCAGCAGTTACGGGGTACTTGAGACCCAGTACTTC. It codes for CASSYGVLETQYF.